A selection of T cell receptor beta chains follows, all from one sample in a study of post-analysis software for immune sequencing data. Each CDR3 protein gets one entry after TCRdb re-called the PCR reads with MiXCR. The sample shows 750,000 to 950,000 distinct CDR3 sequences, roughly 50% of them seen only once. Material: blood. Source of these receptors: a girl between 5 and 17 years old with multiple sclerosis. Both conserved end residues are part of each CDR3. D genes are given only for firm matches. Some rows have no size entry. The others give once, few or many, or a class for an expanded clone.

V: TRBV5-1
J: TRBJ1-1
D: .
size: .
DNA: TGCGCCAGCAGGTGGGTTATTGGGGTACAGGACAACACTGAAGCTTTCTTT
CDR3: CASRWVIGVQDNTEAFF

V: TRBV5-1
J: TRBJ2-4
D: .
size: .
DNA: TGCGCCAGCAGCCCCTTATCCAAAAACATTCAGTACTTC
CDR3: CASSPLSKNIQYF

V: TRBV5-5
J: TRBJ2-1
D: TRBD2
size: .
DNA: TGTGCCAGCAGGGACTACTCATGGACTAGCGGGATCTACAATGAGCAGTTCTTC
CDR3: CASRDYSWTSGIYNEQFF

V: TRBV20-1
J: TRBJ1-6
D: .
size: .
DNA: TGCAGTGCTAGAGAGTGGAGGGGGAATTCACCCCTCCACTTT
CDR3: CSAREWRGNSPLHF

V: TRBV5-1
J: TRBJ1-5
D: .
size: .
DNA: TGCGCCAGCAGCCAGGACGGCGGGCTGGATCAGCCCCAGCATTTT
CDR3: CASSQDGGLDQPQHF

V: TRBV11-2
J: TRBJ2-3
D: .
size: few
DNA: TGTGCCAGCACCCGAGGGCCCAACACAGATACGCAGTATTTT
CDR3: CASTRGPNTDTQYF

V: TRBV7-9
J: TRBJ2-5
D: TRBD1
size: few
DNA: TGTGCCAGCAGCTTAAGGCAGGGGGAAGAGACCCAGTACTTC
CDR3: CASSLRQGEETQYF

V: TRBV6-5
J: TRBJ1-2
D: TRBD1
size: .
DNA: TGTGCCAGCAGTTCGATTTCCGGGACAGCTAACTATGGCTACACCTTC
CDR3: CASSSISGTANYGYTF

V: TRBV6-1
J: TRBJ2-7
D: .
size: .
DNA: TGTGCCAGCAGGTCCCTTTCCTCCTACGAGCAGTACTTC
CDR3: CASRSLSSYEQYF

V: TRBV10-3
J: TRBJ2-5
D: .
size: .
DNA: TGTGCCATCAGTGAGGGCCGGAACCAAGAGACCCAGTACTTC
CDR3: CAISEGRNQETQYF

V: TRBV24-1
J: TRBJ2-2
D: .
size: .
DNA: TGTGCCACCAGTGATTCCTGGACAGGGGAGCTGTTTTTT
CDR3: CATSDSWTGELFF

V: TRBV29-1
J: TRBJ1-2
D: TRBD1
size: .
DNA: TGCAGCGTTGCCGGCCCGGGACAGGGGGGGAATGGCTACACCTTC
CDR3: CSVAGPGQGGNGYTF

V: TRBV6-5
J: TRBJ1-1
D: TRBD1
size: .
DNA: TGTGCCAGCACCAAACAGGGGATCCCTGAAGCTTTCTTT
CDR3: CASTKQGIPEAFF

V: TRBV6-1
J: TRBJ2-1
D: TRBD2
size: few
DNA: TGTGCCAGCAACCGAAGGACTAGCGGAAAGCAGTTCTTC
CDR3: CASNRRTSGKQFF

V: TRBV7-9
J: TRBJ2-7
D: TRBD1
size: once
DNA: TGTGCCAGCAGCTCCCGACAGGGTCACATCTACGAGCAGTACTTC
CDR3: CASSSRQGHIYEQYF

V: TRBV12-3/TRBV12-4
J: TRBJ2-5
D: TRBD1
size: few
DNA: TGTGCCAGCAGTTTGGGACAGGCTACGGAGACCCAGTACTTC
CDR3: CASSLGQATETQYF

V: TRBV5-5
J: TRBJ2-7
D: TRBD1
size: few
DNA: TGTGCCAGCAGCTTGACCCCGGGACAGGGGTTCGAGCAGTACTTC
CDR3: CASSLTPGQGFEQYF

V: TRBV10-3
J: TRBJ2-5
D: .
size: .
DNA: TGTGCCATCAGTAAAGGAGAGACCCAGTACTTC
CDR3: CAISKGETQYF

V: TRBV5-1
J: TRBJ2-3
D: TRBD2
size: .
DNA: TGCGCCAGCAGCTCTCAAGCGGGGGTGGCAGATACGCAGTATTTT
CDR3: CASSSQAGVADTQYF

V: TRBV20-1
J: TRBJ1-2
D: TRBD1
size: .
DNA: TGCAGTGCTGCTACAGGGGCAGATGGCTACACCTTC
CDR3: CSAATGADGYTF